This TCR beta chain was obtained from a study of control samples from healthy donors and cancer patients. From germline, CDR1 is SGHRS and CDR2 YFSETQ. With 4 bases removed from V and 4 bases from J, the gap between germline ends came to 15 bases. The CDR3 totals 14 residues. Repertoires were generated with immunoSEQ multiplex PCR, while TCRdb's copy carries only in-frame clones and drops some. This table holds about 120,000 clones, around 87% found once. The sequence was collected from a man aged 60 to 75 in good health. Sequences were obtained from blood. The V and J genes are TRBV5-1 and TRBJ2-7; D is undetermined. CDR3 in DNA: TGCGCCAGCAGCCTATCCGGGCCACAATACGAGCAGTACTTC. Its protein is CASSLSGPQYEQYF. Supplemented by reference TRBV5-1 and TRBJ2-7, the full variable domain reads KAGVTQTPRYLIKTRGQQVTLSCSPISGHRSVSWYQQTPGQGLQFLFEYFSETQRNKGNFPGRFSGRQFSNSRSEMNVSTLELGDSALYLCASSLSGPQYEQYFGPGTRLTVT.